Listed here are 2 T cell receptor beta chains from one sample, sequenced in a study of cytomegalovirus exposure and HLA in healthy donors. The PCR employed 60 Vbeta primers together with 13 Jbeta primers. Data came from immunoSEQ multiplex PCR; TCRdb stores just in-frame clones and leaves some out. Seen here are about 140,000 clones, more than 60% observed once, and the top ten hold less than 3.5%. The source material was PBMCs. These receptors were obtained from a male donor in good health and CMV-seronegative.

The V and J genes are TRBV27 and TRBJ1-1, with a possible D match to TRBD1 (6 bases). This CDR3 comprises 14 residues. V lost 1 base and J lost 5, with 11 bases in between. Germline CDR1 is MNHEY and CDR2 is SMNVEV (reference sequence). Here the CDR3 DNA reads TGTGCCAGCAGTTTATTCTCAGGGGAGACTGAAGCTTTCTTT. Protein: CASSLFSGETEAFF.

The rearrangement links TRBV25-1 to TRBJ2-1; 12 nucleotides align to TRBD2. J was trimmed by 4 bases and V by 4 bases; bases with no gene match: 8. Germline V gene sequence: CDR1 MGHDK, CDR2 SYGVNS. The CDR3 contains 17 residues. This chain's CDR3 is CASSGGLAGGPYNEQFF. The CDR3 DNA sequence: TGTGCCAGCAGTGGGGGGCTAGCGGGAGGGCCATACAATGAGCAGTTCTTC.